One and the same sample provided the 12 T cell receptor beta chains below, sequenced in a study of T cell responses to AZD1222 COVID-19 vaccine. Profiling relied on immunoSEQ multiplex PCR, and the TCRdb table lists in-frame clones only, not all of them. The data hold 95,000 to 150,000 clones, with roughly nine tenths observed a single time. The sequences come from peripheral blood, collected on day 0 of AZD1222 vaccination. All receptors come from an adult in good health.

J is TRBJ2-3 and V is TRBV10-3; 13 bases agree with TRBD2. This CDR3 has 14 amino acids. With 9 bases clipped from V and 3 bases from J, the junction kept 3 bases outside the gene matches. Germline V gene lookup returns CDR1 ENHRY and CDR2 SYGVKD. In DNA form, the CDR3 reads TGTGCCATAACTAGCGGGAGGGGTACAGATACGCAGTATTTT. Its translation: CAITSGRGTDTQYF.

The rearrangement joins TRBV2 to TRBJ2-3, with D possibly TRBD2 on 7 matching bases. The CDR3 is 14 residues long. Germline CDR1 and CDR2: SNHLY and FYNNEI. Trimming took 10 bases from V and 0 from J, leaving 14 bases between them. CDR3 residues: CATRGRGSTDTQYF. Here the CDR3 DNA reads TGTGCCACCCGGGGGAGGGGGAGCACAGATACGCAGTATTTT.

This clone showed up just a few times. The V call is TRBV7-9, the J call TRBJ2-2; 8 nucleotides line up with TRBD1. Germline loops: CDR1 SEHNR, CDR2 FQNEAQ (reference sequence). This CDR3 has 14 amino acids. The V segment lost 7 bases and the J segment 1 base; nucleotides outside the gene matches: 2. The CDR3 sequence: CASTGTGNTGELFF. CDR3 bases: TGTGCCAGCACAGGGACAGGGAACACCGGGGAGCTGTTTTTT. The full variable domain, with the rest looked up from reference TRBV7-9 and TRBJ2-2, is DTGVSQNPRHKITKRGQNVTFRCDPISEHNRLYWYRQTLGQGPEFLTYFQNEAQLEKSRLLSDRFSAERPKGSFSTLEIQRTEQGDSAMYLCASTGTGNTGELFFGEGSRLTVL.

The chain employs TRBV28 and TRBJ2-7; TRBD1 aligns across 8 bases. The CDR3 has 14 residues. Germline loops: CDR1 MDHEN, CDR2 SYDVKM. Trimming cost V 6 bases and J 2 bases; bases outside gene matches: 6. The CDR3 is CASRGQGRTYEQYF. The CDR3 DNA reads TGTGCCAGCAGAGGACAGGGAAGAACCTACGAGCAGTACTTC. Looking up the rest from reference TRBV28 and TRBJ2-7 gives the full variable domain: DVKVTQSSRYLVKRTGEKVFLECVQDMDHENMFWYRQDPGLGLRLIYFSYDVKMKEKGDIPEGYSVSREKKERFSLILESASTNQTSMYLCASRGQGRTYEQYFGPGTRLTVT.

This sequence joins TRBV11-1 and TRBJ2-3; 9 bases align to TRBD2. The CDR3 is 15 amino acids. V shed 5 bases and J 10 bases; nucleotides not matched to a gene: 13. CDR1 SGHAT and CDR2 FQDESV come from the germline V gene (reference sequence). The CDR3 nucleotides read TGTGCCAGCAGCCCCAGCGGCGGGAGGGCCACGGCGCAGTATTTT. This translates into CASSPSGGRATAQYF.

The chain joins TRBV11-2 to TRBJ2-7, with D perhaps TRBD1 (5 bases). The CDR3 covers 14 residues. CDR1 and CDR2 from the germline V gene are SGHAT and FQNNGV. The V end lost 8 bases, the J end lost 1 base, and 15 bases lay between the germline ends. The CDR3 region is CASRPAGLSYEQYF. The CDR3 DNA sequence: TGTGCCAGCCGACCGGCAGGGCTATCCTACGAGCAGTACTTC.

This chain links TRBV6-1 with TRBJ2-1, with 7 bases that match TRBD1. In germline, CDR1 is MNHNS, CDR2 SASEGT. V lost 4 bases, J lost 2 bases, and 11 bases stayed unmatched. The CDR3 loop spans 17 amino acids. CDR3 bases: TGTGCCAGCAGTGGGGCAGGGGGTACCCCCACCTACAATGAGCAGTTCTTC. Translating it yields CASSGAGGTPTYNEQFF.

This sequence joins TRBV24-1 and TRBJ2-7; D may correspond to TRBD1 or TRBD2 (6 bases each). This CDR3 is built from 14 residues. V was pared by 7 bases and J by 3 bases, with 15 bases between. CDR1 and CDR2 from the germline V gene are KGHDR and SFDVKD. CDR3 in DNA: TGTGCCACCAGCGAGGGGGGTGGGAGCTACGAGCAGTACTTC. Translated: CATSEGGGSYEQYF.

This clone was detected only once. DNA of the CDR3: TGTGCCACCAGTGAGACAGGGGCCGAAAATGAGCAGTTCTTC. This translates into CATSETGAENEQFF. This rearrangement joins TRBV24-1 to TRBJ2-1; 8 positions agree with TRBD1. The germline V gene has CDR1 KGHDR and CDR2 SFDVKD. The CDR3 is made up of 14 amino acids. V lost 4 bases to trimming and J lost 7 bases; unmatched junction nucleotides: 5.

The rearrangement links TRBV2 to TRBJ2-7, with D unresolved. The germline CDR1 and CDR2 sequences are SNHLY and FYNNEI. The germline V and J ends were trimmed by 2 bases and 4 bases, with 12 bases remaining between them. The CDR3 is made up of 14 amino acids. The CDR3 is CASSESSGLYEQYF. CDR3 in DNA: TGTGCCAGCAGTGAAAGCTCCGGGTTATACGAGCAGTACTTC.

V usage is TRBV19 and J usage is TRBJ2-1, with 7 bases matching TRBD2. CDR1 is LNHDA and CDR2 is SQIVND in the germline V gene (reference sequence). V dropped 8 bases and J dropped 2; count of bases not matched to a gene: 6. This CDR3 region has 14 residues. The CDR3 is CASLGLGPYNEQFF. The CDR3, as DNA: TGTGCCAGTCTAGGACTAGGGCCCTACAATGAGCAGTTCTTC.

The V call is TRBV18, the J call TRBJ1-2; D gene ambiguous. Trimming shortened V by 5 bases and J by 2 bases, and 12 bases separated the two germline ends. Germline values: CDR1 KGHSH, CDR2 LQKENI. The CDR3 is 14 residues long. The DNA of the CDR3 is TGTGCCAGCTCAGCAGAGCGAGGCAACTATGGCTACACCTTC. It specifies CASSAERGNYGYTF. Looking up the rest from reference TRBV18 and TRBJ1-2 gives the full variable domain: NAGVMQNPRHLVRRRGQEARLRCSPMKGHSHVYWYRQLPEEGLKFMVYLQKENIIDESGMPKERFSAEFPKEGPSILRIQQVVRGDSAAYFCASSAERGNYGYTFGSGTRLTVV.